This TCR beta chain was captured by sequencing in a study of T-cell reconstitution after alpha-beta-depleted transplantation in children. This clonotype was recorded a few times. Germline CDR1 is ENHRY and CDR2 is SYGVKD. The CDR3 spans 15 residues. V shed 7 bases, J shed 9 bases, and the junction held 12 bases outside the gene matches. The TCRbeta library incorporated unique molecular identifiers. TCRdb analysed the PCR reads with MiXCR anew, one entry per CDR3 protein. The sample includes nearly 400,000 distinct CDR3 sequences, about a fifth of them seen just once. The rearrangement links TRBV10-3 to TRBJ2-1, with TRBD2 identical over 10 bases. This clonotype was obtained from a human donor who donated a stem cell graft to a child with acute myeloid leukemia. This material consisted of PBMCs from the stem cell graft donor, taken from the stem cell graft. In nucleotides, the CDR3 is TGTGCCATCACGCCAGGGCTAGCGGGAGAGAGTGAGCAGTTCTTC. Amino acid sequence: CAITPGLAGESEQFF.